This T cell receptor beta chain was observed in a study of CD8+ T cells in alopecia areata. Study conclusions and caveats: Mice showed clearer TCR sharing than patients did, a gap that was possibly HLA-related. Lesional scalp, especially alopecia totalis/universalis, showed higher clonality than normal scalp.

The CDR3 totals 14 residues. V was shortened by 4 bases and J by 1 base, with 9 bases between the two germline ends. CDR1 SGDLS and CDR2 YYNGEE come from the germline V gene. Note on this clone: Antigen specificity is unknown.

Extraction and reverse transcription of RNA yielded cDNA as the sequencing template. The assay was immunoSEQ multiplex PCR, and TCRdb's table has in-frame clones only and misses some. The sample records 140,000 or so clones, 62% being singletons. Sample: CD8+ T cells sorted from blood. The rearrangement links TRBV9 to TRBJ1-3; D remains ambiguous. The sequence was obtained from a human donor in good health. The chain's CDR3 is CASSPYPSGNTIYF. The CDR3 DNA reads TGTGCCAGCAGCCCCTATCCATCTGGAAACACCATATATTTT.